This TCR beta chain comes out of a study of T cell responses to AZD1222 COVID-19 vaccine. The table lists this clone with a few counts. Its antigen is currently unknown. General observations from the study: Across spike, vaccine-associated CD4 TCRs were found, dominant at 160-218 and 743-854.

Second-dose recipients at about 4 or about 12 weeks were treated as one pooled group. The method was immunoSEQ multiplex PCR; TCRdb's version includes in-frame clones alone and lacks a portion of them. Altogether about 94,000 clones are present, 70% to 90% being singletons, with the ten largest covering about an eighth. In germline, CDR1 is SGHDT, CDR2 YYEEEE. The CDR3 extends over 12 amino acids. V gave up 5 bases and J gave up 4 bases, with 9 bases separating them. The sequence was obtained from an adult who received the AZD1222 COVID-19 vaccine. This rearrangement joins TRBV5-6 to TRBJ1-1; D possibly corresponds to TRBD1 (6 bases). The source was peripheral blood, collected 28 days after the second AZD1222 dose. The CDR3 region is CASSTGFTEAFF. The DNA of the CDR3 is TGTGCCAGCAGTACAGGGTTCACTGAAGCTTTCTTT.